This T cell receptor (beta chain) was identified in a study of blood T cell repertoires in COVID-19. On the study more broadly: Acute and convalescent COVID-19 samples came from the United States, Italy and Spain. T cells, B-cell-depleted T cells, or PBMCs provided the cDNA or gDNA that served as material.

V gave up 1 base and J gave up 0 bases; unmatched junction bases: 6. This CDR3 is 17 amino acids long. The germline CDR1 and CDR2 sequences are SGHTA and FQGNSA. Participant age was roughly 18 to 95 years, and participants resided in roughly 25 US areas. Cohort 3 donors were reported recovered after two negative PCRs, clearance, or symptom resolution. The method was immunoSEQ multiplex PCR; TCRdb's version includes in-frame clones alone and lacks a portion of them. The table includes 250,000 to 350,000 clones, 87% detected once. The chain has TRBV7-2 and TRBJ1-3; 7 bases are a match to TRBD1. This clonotype was sampled from a woman aged 30 to 39 who had recovered from COVID-19. Sequenced material: PBMCs or T cells enriched from blood (not recorded which). CDR3 DNA: TGTGCCAGCAGCTTAGAAGGGACAGCCCACTCTGGAAACACCATATATTTT. Protein product: CASSLEGTAHSGNTIYF.